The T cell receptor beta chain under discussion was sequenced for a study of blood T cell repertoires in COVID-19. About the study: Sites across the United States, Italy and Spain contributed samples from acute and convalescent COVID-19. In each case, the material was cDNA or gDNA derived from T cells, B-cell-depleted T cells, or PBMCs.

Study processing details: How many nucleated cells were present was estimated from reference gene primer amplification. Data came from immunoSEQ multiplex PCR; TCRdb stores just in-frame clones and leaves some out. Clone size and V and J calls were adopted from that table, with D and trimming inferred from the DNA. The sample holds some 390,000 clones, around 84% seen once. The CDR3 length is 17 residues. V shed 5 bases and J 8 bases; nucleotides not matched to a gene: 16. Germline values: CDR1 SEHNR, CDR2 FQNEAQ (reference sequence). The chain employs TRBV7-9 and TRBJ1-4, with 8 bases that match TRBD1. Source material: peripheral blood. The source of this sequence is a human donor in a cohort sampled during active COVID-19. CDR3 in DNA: TGTGCCAGCAGCCACCCTCGTTGGGGACAGGTCTGGGAAAAACTGTTTTTT. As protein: CASSHPRWGQVWEKLFF.